Listed below are T cell receptor beta chains from one sample, sequenced in a study of a mutant IDH1 vaccine in newly diagnosed glioma. Libraries were prepared by immunoSEQ multiplex PCR; TCRdb keeps only in-frame clonotypes and omits some of them. The data show approximately 50,000 clones, around 87% seen once. These TCRs are of unknown antigen specificity. The specimen comprised PBMCs, sampled from a glioma patient whose treatment included an IDH1 peptide vaccine. These receptors were obtained from a man in his forties or fifties with glioma. Each CDR3 is given without its conserved first and last residue. Expanded clones get a size class; other rows say once, few or many, or leave the size out.

len,j_gene,abundance,v_gene,CDR3aa
8,TRBJ2-5,NA,TRBV20-1,SAGEETQY
13,TRBJ2-3,NA,TRBV6-1,ASTLLAMSTDTQY
13,TRBJ2-5,NA,TRBV6-6,ASSQRLADQETQY
11,TRBJ1-2,NA,TRBV18,ASSPRNSDGYT
16,TRBJ2-7,NA,TRBV9,ASSGHAETGGASYEQY
12,TRBJ2-2,NA,TRBV27,ASSLQAFTGELF
12,TRBJ1-1,NA,TRBV19,ASWDRGRDTEAF
17,TRBJ2-1,NA,TRBV21-1,ASSTEEREQGRAYNEQF
11,TRBJ2-5,few,TRBV6-1,ASSGTYQETQY
14,TRBJ2-5,NA,TRBV4-1,ASSQRRSGGAETQY